At least ten counts were recorded for the clone carrying this T cell receptor beta chain. Its antigen is not identified. The CDR3 is 13 residues long. V shed 7 bases and J shed 3 bases, with 10 bases lying between them. The data were taken from a study of glioma-infiltrating T cells. General study findings and limits: Gliomas, especially low-grade, showed above-expected tissue-blood divergence; non-neoplastic patients showed below.

The iRepertoire nested amplicon-rescue multiplex PCR amplified TCR alpha and beta CDR3s from RNA. TCRdb redid the calling of the multiplex PCR reads with MiXCR, one entry per CDR3 protein. In the table there are tens of thousands of distinct CDR3 sequences, roughly 40% of which are singletons. The V gene is TRBV12-3 or TRBV12-4, the J gene TRBJ1-5; D is uncertain. Sequenced sample: glioma tissue, nonneoplastic brain tissue, or PBMCs (not recorded which). This receptor was identified in a human donor with low-grade glioma or glioblastoma, undergoing nonglioma brain surgery, or in good health (not recorded which). As DNA, the CDR3 is TGTGCCAGCACCCAAGGCGTCAATCAGCCCCAGCATTTT. Translation gives CASTQGVNQPQHF.